This T cell receptor (beta chain) emerged from a study of Tregs in tolerant kidney transplant recipients. TCRdb's copy holds only in-frame clones and misses some; the assay was immunoSEQ multiplex PCR. The table includes approximately 8,600 clones, about 44% detected once. In the case of this clone: The target antigen is unknown.

Notes on the study in general: No direct test of biological reproducibility was done here.

Germline V lookup: CDR1 MNHEY, CDR2 SMNVEV (reference sequence). The CDR3 covers 14 residues. Trimming shortened V by 8 bases and J by 0 bases, and 13 bases separated the two germline ends. The receptor was derived from a human donor in good health. V and J are TRBV27 and TRBJ1-1; maybe TRBD1 (6 bases). Material for sequencing was CD4+ T cells from blood cultured with allogeneic cells. Here the CDR3 reads CASRPAGVNTEAFF. CDR3 in DNA: TGTGCCAGCCGCCCCGCAGGGGTGAACACTGAAGCTTTCTTT.